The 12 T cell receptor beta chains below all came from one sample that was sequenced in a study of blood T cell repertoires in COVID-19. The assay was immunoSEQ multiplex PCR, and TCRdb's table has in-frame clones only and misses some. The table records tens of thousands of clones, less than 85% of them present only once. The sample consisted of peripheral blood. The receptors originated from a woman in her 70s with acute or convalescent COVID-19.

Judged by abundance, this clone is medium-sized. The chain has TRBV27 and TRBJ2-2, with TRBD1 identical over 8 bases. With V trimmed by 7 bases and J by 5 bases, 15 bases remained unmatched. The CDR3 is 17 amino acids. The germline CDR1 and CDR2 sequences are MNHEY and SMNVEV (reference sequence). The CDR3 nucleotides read TGTGCCAGCACCTCGTTTTTTGGACAGGGAGAGACCGGGGAGCTGTTTTTT. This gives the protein CASTSFFGQGETGELFF.

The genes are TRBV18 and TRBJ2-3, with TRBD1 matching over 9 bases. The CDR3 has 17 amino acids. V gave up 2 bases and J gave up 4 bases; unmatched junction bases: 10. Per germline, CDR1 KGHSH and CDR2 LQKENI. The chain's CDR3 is CASSPTTGGLSADTQYF. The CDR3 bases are TGTGCCAGCTCACCAACGACAGGGGGATTAAGCGCAGATACGCAGTATTTT.

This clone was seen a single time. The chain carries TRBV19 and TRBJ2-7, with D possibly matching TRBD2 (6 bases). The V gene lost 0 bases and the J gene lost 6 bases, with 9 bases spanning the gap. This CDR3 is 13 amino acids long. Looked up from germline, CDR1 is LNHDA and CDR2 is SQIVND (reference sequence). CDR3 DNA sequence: TGTGCCAGTAGTATAGACTCCGGGGGCGAGCAGTACTTC. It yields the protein CASSIDSGGEQYF.

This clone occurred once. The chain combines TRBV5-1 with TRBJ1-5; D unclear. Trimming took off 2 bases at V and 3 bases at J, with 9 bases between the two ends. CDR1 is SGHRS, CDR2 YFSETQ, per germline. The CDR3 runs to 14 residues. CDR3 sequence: CASSLGSPNQPQHF. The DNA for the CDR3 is TGCGCCAGCAGCTTAGGTAGCCCCAATCAGCCCCAGCATTTT.

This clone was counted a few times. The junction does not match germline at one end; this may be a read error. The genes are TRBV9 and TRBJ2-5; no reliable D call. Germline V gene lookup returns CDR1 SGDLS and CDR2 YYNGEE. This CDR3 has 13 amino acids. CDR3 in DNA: TGTGCCAGCAGCGTAGGAGATCAAGATACCCAGTACTTC. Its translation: CASSVGDQDTQYF. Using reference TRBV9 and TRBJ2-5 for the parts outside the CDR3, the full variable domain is DSGVTQTPKHLITATGQRVTLRCSPRSGDLSVYWYQQSLDQGLQFLIQYYNGEERAKGNILERFSAQQFPDLHSELNLSSLELGDSALYFCASSVGDQDTQYFGPGTRLLVL.

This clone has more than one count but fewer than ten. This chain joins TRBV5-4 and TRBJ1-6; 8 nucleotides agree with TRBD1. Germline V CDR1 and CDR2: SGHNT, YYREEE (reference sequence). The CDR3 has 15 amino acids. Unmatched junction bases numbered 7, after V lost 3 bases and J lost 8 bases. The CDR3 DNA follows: TGTGCCAGCAGCTCCCCGGGACAGGTCCATTCACCCCTCCACTTT. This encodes CASSSPGQVHSPLHF.

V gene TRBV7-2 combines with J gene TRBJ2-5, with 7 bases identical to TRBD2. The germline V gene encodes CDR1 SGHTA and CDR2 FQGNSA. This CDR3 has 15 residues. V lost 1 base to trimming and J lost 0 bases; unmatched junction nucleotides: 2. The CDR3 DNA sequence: TGTGCCAGCAGCTTAGTCGGGGGGTACCAAGAGACCCAGTACTTC. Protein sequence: CASSLVGGYQETQYF.

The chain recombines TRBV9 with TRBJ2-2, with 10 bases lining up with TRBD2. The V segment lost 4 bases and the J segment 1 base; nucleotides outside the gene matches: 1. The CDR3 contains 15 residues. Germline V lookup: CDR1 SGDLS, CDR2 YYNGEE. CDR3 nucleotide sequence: TGTGCCAGCAGCACTAGCGGGGTGAACACCGGGGAGCTGTTTTTT. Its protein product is CASSTSGVNTGELFF. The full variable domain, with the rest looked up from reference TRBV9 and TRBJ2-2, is DSGVTQTPKHLITATGQRVTLRCSPRSGDLSVYWYQQSLDQGLQFLIQYYNGEERAKGNILERFSAQQFPDLHSELNLSSLELGDSALYFCASSTSGVNTGELFFGEGSRLTVL.

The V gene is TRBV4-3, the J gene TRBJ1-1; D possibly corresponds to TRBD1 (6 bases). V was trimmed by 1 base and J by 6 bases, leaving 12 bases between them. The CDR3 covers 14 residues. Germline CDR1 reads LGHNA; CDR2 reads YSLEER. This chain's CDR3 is CASSQVGGGAEAFF. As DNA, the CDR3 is TGCGCCAGCAGCCAAGTAGGCGGGGGCGCTGAAGCTTTCTTT.

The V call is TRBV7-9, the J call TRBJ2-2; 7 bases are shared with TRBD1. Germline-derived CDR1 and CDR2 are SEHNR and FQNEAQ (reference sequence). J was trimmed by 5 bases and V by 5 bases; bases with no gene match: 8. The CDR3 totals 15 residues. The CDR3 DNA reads TGTGCCAGCAGCCACCGGGACAGAAAGACCGGGGAGCTGTTTTTT. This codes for CASSHRDRKTGELFF. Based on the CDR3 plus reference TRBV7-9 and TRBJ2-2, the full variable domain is DTGVSQNPRHKITKRGQNVTFRCDPISEHNRLYWYRQTLGQGPEFLTYFQNEAQLEKSRLLSDRFSAERPKGSFSTLEIQRTEQGDSAMYLCASSHRDRKTGELFFGEGSRLTVL.

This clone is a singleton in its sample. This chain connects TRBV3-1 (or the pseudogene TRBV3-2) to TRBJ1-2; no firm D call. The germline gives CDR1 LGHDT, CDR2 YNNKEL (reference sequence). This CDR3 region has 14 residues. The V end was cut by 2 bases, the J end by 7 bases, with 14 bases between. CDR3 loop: CASSQHDSVGGYTF. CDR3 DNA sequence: TGTGCCAGCAGCCAACACGACTCGGTCGGTGGCTACACCTTC.

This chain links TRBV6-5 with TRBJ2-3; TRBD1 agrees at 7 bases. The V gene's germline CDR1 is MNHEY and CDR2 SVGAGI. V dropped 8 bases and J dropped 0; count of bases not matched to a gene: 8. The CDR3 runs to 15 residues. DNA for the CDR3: TGTGCCAGCGGGACAGTGGACGCTAGCACAGATACGCAGTATTTT. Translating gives CASGTVDASTDTQYF.